This T cell receptor beta chain is drawn from a study of identifying expanded T cells in peripheral blood. Deletions cut 3 bases from V and 7 bases from J, with 8 bases between. The CDR3 totals 12 residues. Germline CDR1 reads WSHSY; CDR2 reads SAAADI. Study-wide findings and caveats: Across healthy donors, higher total template counts meant significantly greater approximately 2-week count variance.

This table comes from immunoSEQ multiplex PCR, and its TCRdb copy is limited to in-frame clones, with some not included. This table holds roughly 81,000 clones, 80% to 85% found once. Turning to this clone: The antigen remains unidentified.

Sequencing input: blood. The TCR was taken from a person aged 18 to 75 in good health. The rearrangement joins TRBV10-2 to TRBJ2-3; D is undetermined. The CDR3 coding sequence is TGCGCCAGCAGTGATTGGGGATATACGCAGTATTTT. Translating gives CASSDWGYTQYF.